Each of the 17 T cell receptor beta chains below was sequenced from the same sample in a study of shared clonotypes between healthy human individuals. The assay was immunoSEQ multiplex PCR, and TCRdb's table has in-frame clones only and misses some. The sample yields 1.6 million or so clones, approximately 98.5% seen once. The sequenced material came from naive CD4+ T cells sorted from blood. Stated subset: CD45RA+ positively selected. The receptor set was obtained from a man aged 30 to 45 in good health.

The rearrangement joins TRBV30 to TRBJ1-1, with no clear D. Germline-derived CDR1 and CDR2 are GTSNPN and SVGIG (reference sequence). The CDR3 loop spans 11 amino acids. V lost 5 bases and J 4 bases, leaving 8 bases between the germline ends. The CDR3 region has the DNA TGTGCCTGGTCCCCAGGCACTGAAGCTTTCTTT. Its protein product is CAWSPGTEAFF. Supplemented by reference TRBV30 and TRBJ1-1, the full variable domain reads SQTIHQWPATLVQPVGSPLSLECTVEGTSNPNLYWYRQAAGRGLQLLFYSVGIGQISSEVPQNLSASRPQDRQFILSSKKLLLSDSGFYLCAWSPGTEAFFGQGTRLTVV.

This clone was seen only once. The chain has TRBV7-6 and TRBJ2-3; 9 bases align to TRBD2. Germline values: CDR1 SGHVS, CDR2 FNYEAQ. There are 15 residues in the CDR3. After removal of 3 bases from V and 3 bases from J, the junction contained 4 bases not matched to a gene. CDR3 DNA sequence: TGTGCCAGCAGCTTTAGCGGGAGTTTAACAGATACGCAGTATTTT. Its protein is CASSFSGSLTDTQYF. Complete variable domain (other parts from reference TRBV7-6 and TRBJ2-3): GAGVSQSPRYKVTKRGQDVALRCDPISGHVSLYWYRQALGQGPEFLTYFNYEAQQDKSGLPNDRFSAERPEGSISTLTIQRTEQRDSAMYRCASSFSGSLTDTQYFGPGTRLTVL.

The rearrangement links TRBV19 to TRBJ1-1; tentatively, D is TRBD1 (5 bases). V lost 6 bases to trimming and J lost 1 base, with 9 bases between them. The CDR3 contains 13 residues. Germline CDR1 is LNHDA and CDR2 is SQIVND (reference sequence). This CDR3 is CASRGRKNTEAFF. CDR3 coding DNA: TGTGCCAGTAGGGGACGGAAGAACACTGAAGCTTTCTTT.

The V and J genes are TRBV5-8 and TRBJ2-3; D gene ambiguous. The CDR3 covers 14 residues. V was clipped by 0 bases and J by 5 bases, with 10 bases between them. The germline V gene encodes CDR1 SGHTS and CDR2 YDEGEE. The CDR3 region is CASSLAMPGDTQYF. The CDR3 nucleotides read TGTGCCAGCAGCTTGGCCATGCCTGGAGATACGCAGTATTTT.

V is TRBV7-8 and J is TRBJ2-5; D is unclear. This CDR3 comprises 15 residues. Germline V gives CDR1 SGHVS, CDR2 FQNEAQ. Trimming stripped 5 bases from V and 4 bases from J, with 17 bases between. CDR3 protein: CASSLRPRDLETQYF. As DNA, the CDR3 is TGTGCCAGCAGCCTCAGGCCCCGTGATCTAGAGACCCAGTACTTC. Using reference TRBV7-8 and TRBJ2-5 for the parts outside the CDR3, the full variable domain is GAGVSQSPRYKVAKRGQDVALRCDPISGHVSLFWYQQALGQGPEFLTYFQNEAQLDKSGLPSDRFFAERPEGSVSTLKIQRTQQEDSAVYLCASSLRPRDLETQYFGPGTRLLVL.

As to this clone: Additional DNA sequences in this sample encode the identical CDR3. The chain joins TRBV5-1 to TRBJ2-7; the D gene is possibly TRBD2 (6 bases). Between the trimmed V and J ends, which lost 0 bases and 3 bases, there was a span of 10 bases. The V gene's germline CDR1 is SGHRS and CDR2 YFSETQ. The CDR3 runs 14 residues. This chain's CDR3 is CASSLVAGSYEQYF. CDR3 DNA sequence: TGCGCCAGCAGCTTGGTTGCCGGGAGCTACGAGCAGTACTTC.

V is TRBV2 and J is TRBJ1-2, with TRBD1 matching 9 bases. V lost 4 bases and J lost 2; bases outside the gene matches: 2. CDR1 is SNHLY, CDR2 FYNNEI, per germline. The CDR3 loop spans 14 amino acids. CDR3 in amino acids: CASSGTGENYGYTF. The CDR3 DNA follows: TGTGCCAGCAGTGGGACAGGGGAGAACTATGGCTACACCTTC. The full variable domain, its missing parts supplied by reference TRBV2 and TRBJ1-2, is EPEVTQTPSHQVTQMGQEVILRCVPISNHLYFYWYRQILGQKVEFLVSFYNNEISEKSEIFDDQFSVERPDGSNFTLKIRSTKLEDSAMYFCASSGTGENYGYTFGSGTRLTVV.

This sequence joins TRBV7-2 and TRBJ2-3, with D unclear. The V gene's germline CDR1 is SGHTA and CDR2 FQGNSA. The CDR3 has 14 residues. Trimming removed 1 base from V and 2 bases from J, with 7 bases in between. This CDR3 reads CASSLVFYTDTQYF. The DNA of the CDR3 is TGTGCCAGCAGCTTAGTGTTCTACACAGATACGCAGTATTTT.

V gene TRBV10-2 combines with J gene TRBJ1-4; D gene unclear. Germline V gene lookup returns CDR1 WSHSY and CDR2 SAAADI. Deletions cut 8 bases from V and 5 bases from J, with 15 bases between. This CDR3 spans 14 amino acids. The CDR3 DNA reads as TGCGCCAGCGGTGGCCCGTGGGGAAATGAAAAACTGTTTTTT. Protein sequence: CASGGPWGNEKLFF.

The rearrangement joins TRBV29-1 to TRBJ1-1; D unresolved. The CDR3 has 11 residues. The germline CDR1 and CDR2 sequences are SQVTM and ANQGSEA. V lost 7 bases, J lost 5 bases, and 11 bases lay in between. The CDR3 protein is CSGRSLTEAFF. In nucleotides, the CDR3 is TGCAGCGGACGAAGCCTAACTGAAGCTTTCTTT.

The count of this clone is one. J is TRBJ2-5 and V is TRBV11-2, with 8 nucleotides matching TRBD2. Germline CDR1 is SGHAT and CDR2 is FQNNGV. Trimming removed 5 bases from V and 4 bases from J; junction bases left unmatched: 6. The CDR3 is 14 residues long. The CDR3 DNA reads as TGTGCCAGCAGCGTAGCGGGGCAAGGAGAGACCCAGTACTTC. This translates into CASSVAGQGETQYF.

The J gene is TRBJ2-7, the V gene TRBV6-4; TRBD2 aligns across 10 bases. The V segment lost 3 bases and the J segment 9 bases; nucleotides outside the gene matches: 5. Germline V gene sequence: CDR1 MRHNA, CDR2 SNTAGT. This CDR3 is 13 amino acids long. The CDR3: CASSEAASGRQYF. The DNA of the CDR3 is TGTGCCAGCAGTGAGGCGGCTAGCGGGAGGCAGTACTTC.

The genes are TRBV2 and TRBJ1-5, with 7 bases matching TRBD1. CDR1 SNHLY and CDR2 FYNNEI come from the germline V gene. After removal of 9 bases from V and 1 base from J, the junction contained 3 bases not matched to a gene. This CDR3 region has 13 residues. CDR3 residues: CASGQESNQPQHF. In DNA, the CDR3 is TGTGCCAGTGGACAGGAGAGCAATCAGCCCCAGCATTTT.

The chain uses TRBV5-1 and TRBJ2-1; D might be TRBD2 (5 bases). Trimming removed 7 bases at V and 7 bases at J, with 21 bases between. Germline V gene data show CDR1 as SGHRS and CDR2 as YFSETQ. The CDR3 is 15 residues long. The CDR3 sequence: CASHYPGMAYNEQFF. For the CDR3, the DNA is TGCGCCAGCCACTACCCGGGGATGGCGTATAATGAGCAGTTCTTC.

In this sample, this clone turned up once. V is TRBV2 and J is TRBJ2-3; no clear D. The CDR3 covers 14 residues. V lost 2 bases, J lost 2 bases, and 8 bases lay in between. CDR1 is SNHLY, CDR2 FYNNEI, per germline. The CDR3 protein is CASSELTSTDTQYF. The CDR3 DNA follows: TGTGCCAGCAGTGAATTAACATCCACAGATACGCAGTATTTT. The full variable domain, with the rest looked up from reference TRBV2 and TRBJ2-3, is EPEVTQTPSHQVTQMGQEVILRCVPISNHLYFYWYRQILGQKVEFLVSFYNNEISEKSEIFDDQFSVERPDGSNFTLKIRSTKLEDSAMYFCASSELTSTDTQYFGPGTRLTVL.

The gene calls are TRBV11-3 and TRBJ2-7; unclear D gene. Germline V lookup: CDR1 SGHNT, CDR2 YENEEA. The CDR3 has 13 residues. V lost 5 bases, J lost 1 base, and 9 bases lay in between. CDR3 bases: TGTGCCAGCAGCGGCCATGGGTCCTACGAGCAGTACTTC. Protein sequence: CASSGHGSYEQYF.

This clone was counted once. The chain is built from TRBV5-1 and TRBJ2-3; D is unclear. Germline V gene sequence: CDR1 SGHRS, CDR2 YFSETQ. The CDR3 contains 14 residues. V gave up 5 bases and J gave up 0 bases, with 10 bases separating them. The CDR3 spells CASSGLPSTDTQYF. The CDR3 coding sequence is TGCGCCAGCAGTGGTCTACCTAGCACAGATACGCAGTATTTT.